These 5 T cell receptor beta chains came from one sample sequenced in a study of T cell responses to AZD1222 COVID-19 vaccine. Assay used: immunoSEQ multiplex PCR; TCRdb lists only in-frame clones, some missing. The sample yields 250,000 to 300,000 clones, 90% to 95% seen once. Sequences were derived from peripheral blood, sampled 28 days after the second AZD1222 dose. The receptors shown here come from an adult who received the AZD1222 COVID-19 vaccine.

The chain recombines TRBV27 with TRBJ2-7; 7 nucleotides line up with TRBD1. Per the germline V gene, CDR1 is MNHEY and CDR2 is SMNVEV (reference sequence). The CDR3 extends over 16 amino acids. V lost 5 bases to trimming and J lost 0 bases; unmatched junction nucleotides: 10. The CDR3 loop reads CASSPLGQAGSYEQYF. CDR3 DNA: TGTGCCAGCAGTCCACTAGGACAGGCCGGCTCCTACGAGCAGTACTTC.

The gene calls are TRBV10-3 and TRBJ1-1, with TRBD1 identical over 11 bases. The J segment lost 5 bases and the V segment lost 6 bases, leaving 11 bases of the junction unmatched. The CDR3 loop spans 16 amino acids. CDR1 is ENHRY, CDR2 SYGVKD, per germline. CDR3 in amino acids: CAISSSSGTGGTEAFF. CDR3 DNA sequence: TGTGCCATCAGCTCTTCGTCCGGGACAGGGGGGACTGAAGCTTTCTTT.

V is TRBV15 and J is TRBJ2-5; 11 positions agree with TRBD2. Germline CDR1 and CDR2: LNHNV and YYDKDF (reference sequence). The ends lost 3 bases at V and 5 bases at J; junction bases unmatched: 8. This CDR3 has 16 amino acids. CDR3 residues: CATSSELAGVKETQYF. The DNA of the CDR3 is TGTGCCACCAGCAGTGAACTAGCGGGAGTTAAGGAGACCCAGTACTTC.

Concerning this clone itself: At one boundary the junction diverges from the germline segment, which might be a read error. This CDR3 is CASSPFGIASSNEQFF. The CDR3 nucleotides are TGTGCCAGCAGCCCCTTCGGGATAGCGTCCTCCAATGAGCAGTTCTTC. The genes are TRBV7-6 and TRBJ2-1; tentatively, D is TRBD2 (5 bases). This CDR3 is built from 16 residues. Germline loops: CDR1 SGHVS, CDR2 FNYEAQ. Full variable domain (rest looked up from reference TRBV7-6 and TRBJ2-1): GAGVSQSPRYKVTKRGQDVALRCDPISGHVSLYWYRQALGQGPEFLTYFNYEAQQDKSGLPNDRFSAERPEGSISTLTIQRTEQRDSAMYRCASSPFGIASSNEQFFGPGTRLTVL.

This clone has a single count. The rearrangement uses TRBV28 and TRBJ1-2; 9 nucleotides match TRBD1. V lost 7 bases and J lost 4; bases outside the gene matches: 7. The CDR3 spans 14 residues. Germline lookup yields CDR1 MDHEN and CDR2 SYDVKM. The CDR3 region is CASNSGTGPYGYTF. CDR3 bases: TGTGCCAGCAATTCCGGGACAGGGCCCTATGGCTACACCTTC.